The 21 T cell receptor beta chains in this list originate from one sample, sequenced in a study of vaccination and CD4 T cells after COVID-19. Treatment here: approximately nine-day PBMC culture with coronavirus spike peptide pools or control peptides (ViraFEST assay). Gathered ahead of the COVID-19 pandemic (2011-2018) were the CD4+ T cells of the unexposed donor. The Oncomine TCR Beta short-read assay was applied to DNA of cultured CD4+ T cells. MiXCR was run by TCRdb on the PCR reads, yielding one entry per CDR3 protein. The table records some 5,000 distinct CDR3 sequences, approximately 35% of them present only once. Antigens of these TCRs are unknown. Specimen: CD4+ T cells from blood, cultured in vitro. These receptors all come from a human donor in good health.

This chain connects TRBV7-9 to TRBJ2-7, with a tentative D call TRBD1 (5 bases). This CDR3 comprises 12 residues. V lost 6 bases to trimming and J lost 7 bases, with 13 bases between them. Germline-derived CDR1 and CDR2 are SEHNR and FQNEAQ (reference sequence). In nucleotides, the CDR3 is TGTGCCAGCAGACAGGAGAGAAAGGAGCAGTACTTC. As protein: CASRQERKEQYF.

The chain joins TRBV11-2 to TRBJ2-1; 8 bases map to TRBD2. Germline V gene lookup returns CDR1 SGHAT and CDR2 FQNNGV. The CDR3 totals 16 residues. The trim removed 5 bases at V and 3 bases at J, leaving 9 bases unmatched. CDR3 loop: CASSARRRGDYNEQFF. CDR3 coding DNA: TGTGCCAGCAGCGCGCGTAGGCGGGGGGACTACAATGAGCAGTTCTTC.

This clonotype is medium-sized in the sample. V and J are TRBV6-5 and TRBJ1-1; D is unresolved. The CDR3 is made up of 12 amino acids. CDR1 is MNHEY, CDR2 SVGAGI, per germline. Trimming removed 2 bases from V and 7 bases from J, with 8 bases in between. The CDR3 region is CASSYGLGEAFF. CDR3 DNA sequence: TGTGCCAGCAGTTACGGTCTGGGTGAAGCTTTCTTT.

V is TRBV19 and J is TRBJ2-2; unclear D gene. The CDR3 totals 13 residues. CDR1 is LNHDA, CDR2 SQIVND, per germline (reference sequence). Deletions cut 6 bases from V and 2 bases from J, with 7 bases between. The CDR3 loop is CASRTYNTGELFF. The CDR3 nucleotides are TGTGCCAGTAGAACCTATAACACCGGGGAGCTGTTTTTT.

The J gene is TRBJ1-1, the V gene TRBV6-1, with TRBD1 as a possible D gene (5 bases). V was shortened by 7 bases and J by 2 bases, with 23 bases between the two germline ends. CDR3 length: 17 amino acids. CDR1 is MNHNS and CDR2 is SASEGT in the germline V gene. The chain's CDR3 is CASTSLGLVGRNTEAFF. The CDR3 bases are TGTGCCAGCACTTCTTTGGGGCTTGTTGGTAGAAACACTGAAGCTTTCTTT.

CDR3 sequence reads: CASGPSGTGELFF. For the CDR3, the DNA is TGTGCCAGTGGTCCATCTGGGACCGGGGAGCTGTTTTTT. The rearrangement joins TRBV11-3 to TRBJ2-2; no clear D. Germline CDR1 SGHNT, CDR2 YENEEA. Trimming took 9 bases from V and 5 from J, leaving 13 bases between them. The CDR3 is 13 amino acids.

The sample holds a few counts of this clonotype. This CDR3 reads CASGGDPYGYTF. CDR3 bases: TGTGCCAGTGGGGGAGACCCTTATGGCTACACCTTC. The V call is TRBV19, the J call TRBJ1-2; D is perhaps TRBD1 (5 bases). Between the trimmed V and J ends, which lost 8 bases and 5 bases, there was a span of 12 bases. CDR1 LNHDA and CDR2 SQIVND come from the germline V gene (reference sequence). The CDR3 consists of 12 residues.

The chain carries TRBV9 and TRBJ1-5, with 7 bases lining up with TRBD1. V shed 2 bases, J shed 3 bases, and the junction held 5 bases outside the gene matches. The CDR3 has 15 amino acids. In germline, CDR1 is SGDLS, CDR2 YYNGEE. The CDR3 DNA sequence: TGTGCCAGCAGCGTCGGGACAGTTCCCAATCAGCCCCAGCATTTT. Translation: CASSVGTVPNQPQHF. The full variable domain, completed using reference TRBV9 and TRBJ1-5, is DSGVTQTPKHLITATGQRVTLRCSPRSGDLSVYWYQQSLDQGLQFLIQYYNGEERAKGNILERFSAQQFPDLHSELNLSSLELGDSALYFCASSVGTVPNQPQHFGDGTRLSIL.

The chain carries TRBV2 and TRBJ1-5; 7 nucleotides align to TRBD1. V lost 6 bases to trimming and J lost 5 bases; unmatched junction nucleotides: 10. Germline V gives CDR1 SNHLY, CDR2 FYNNEI. The CDR3 sequence is 15 residues long. Here the CDR3 reads CASRNPWDSYQPQHF. CDR3 nucleotide sequence: TGTGCCAGCAGGAACCCTTGGGACAGTTATCAGCCCCAGCATTTT. Full variable domain (rest looked up from reference TRBV2 and TRBJ1-5): EPEVTQTPSHQVTQMGQEVILRCVPISNHLYFYWYRQILGQKVEFLVSFYNNEISEKSEIFDDQFSVERPDGSNFTLKIRSTKLEDSAMYFCASRNPWDSYQPQHFGDGTRLSIL.

This sequence joins TRBV6-1 and TRBJ1-2, with D unresolved. CDR3 length equals 15 residues. Germline CDR1 is MNHNS and CDR2 is SASEGT. Trimming cost V 2 bases and J 4 bases, with 14 bases left between them. Here the CDR3 reads CASSEYRAASYGYTF. DNA of the CDR3: TGTGCCAGCAGTGAATATAGGGCGGCCAGCTATGGCTACACCTTC.

CDR3 loop: CATSQESSYNSPLHF. DNA of the CDR3: TGTGCCACCTCACAGGAGAGCTCCTATAATTCACCCCTCCACTTT. The chain links TRBV10-3 to TRBJ1-6, with TRBD1 as a possible D gene (5 bases). Germline V gene lookup returns CDR1 ENHRY and CDR2 SYGVKD. The V end lost 10 bases, the J end lost 0 bases, and 13 bases lay between the germline ends. CDR3 length equals 15 residues.

This clonotype came up a few times. The chain combines TRBV7-9 with TRBJ2-7, with 8 positions matching TRBD1. CDR1 and CDR2 from the germline V gene are SEHNR and FQNEAQ (reference sequence). CDR3 length equals 15 residues. The trim removed 5 bases at V and 2 bases at J, leaving 8 bases unmatched. CDR3 region: CASSQPGQAPYEQYF. For the CDR3, the DNA is TGTGCCAGCAGCCAACCGGGACAGGCCCCCTACGAGCAGTACTTC.

For this clonotype: One end of the junction does not line up with germline, which may come from a read error. This chain uses TRBV29-1 with TRBJ2-2; 8 nucleotides line up with TRBD1. Germline values: CDR1 SQVTM, CDR2 ANQGSEA. The CDR3 is 11 amino acids. CDR3 bases: TGCAGCGTCTCCTTACAGGGGGGGCTGTTTTTT. Its protein product is CSVSLQGGLFF.

The chain employs TRBV6-5 and TRBJ1-3; the D is unclear. Trimming removed 7 bases at V and 0 bases at J, with 16 bases between. Germline lookup yields CDR1 MNHEY and CDR2 SVGAGI. The length of the CDR3 is 16 residues. The CDR3 DNA reads TGTGCCAGCATTACTGGGTACGAGCCCTCTGGAAACACCATATATTTT. Residues: CASITGYEPSGNTIYF.

The chain carries TRBV6-5 and TRBJ1-1, with a possible D match to TRBD1 (5 bases). The V and J ends lost 2 bases and 0 bases respectively, with 16 bases between them. This CDR3 region has 17 residues. From germline, CDR1 is MNHEY and CDR2 SVGAGI. The CDR3 reads CASSYGGLRTMNTEAFF. The CDR3 DNA reads TGTGCCAGCAGTTACGGGGGTTTGCGTACTATGAACACTGAAGCTTTCTTT.

The CDR3 reads CAISESDRNYGYTF. For the CDR3, the DNA is TGTGCCATCAGTGAGTCGGACAGGAACTATGGCTACACCTTC. The chain links TRBV10-3 to TRBJ1-2; TRBD1 matches at 7 bases. The CDR3 length is 14 residues. V shed 0 bases, J shed 2 bases, and the junction held 0 bases outside the gene matches. CDR1 ENHRY and CDR2 SYGVKD come from the germline V gene.

The rearrangement links TRBV7-2 to TRBJ2-5; no firm D call. Trimming removed 4 bases at V and 4 bases at J, with 13 bases between. CDR1 and CDR2 (germline): SGHTA, FQGNSA. CDR3 length: 14 amino acids. The CDR3 is CASSSAQTPETQYF. The CDR3 DNA sequence: TGTGCCAGCAGCTCGGCTCAGACCCCAGAGACCCAGTACTTC.

This clonotype has a handful of counts. The V gene is TRBV11-2, the J gene TRBJ1-5, with unresolved D. This CDR3 is built from 10 residues. Germline V gives CDR1 SGHAT, CDR2 FQNNGV. V lost 4 bases and J lost 10, with 5 bases in between. Here the CDR3 reads CASSSQPQHF. In DNA, the CDR3 is TGTGCCAGCAGCTCCCAACCCCAGCATTTT.

This clonotype was detected only once. This rearrangement joins TRBV7-9 to TRBJ2-2; maybe TRBD2 (5 bases). Per the germline V gene, CDR1 is SEHNR and CDR2 is FQNEAQ (reference sequence). The CDR3 runs to 14 residues. The germline V and J ends were trimmed by 5 bases and 0 bases, with 7 bases remaining between them. The CDR3 sequence is CASSRGSNTGELFF. As DNA, the CDR3 is TGTGCCAGCAGCCGGGGTTCGAACACCGGGGAGCTGTTTTTT.

This clonotype is medium-sized within its sample. The V call is TRBV7-3, the J call TRBJ1-5, with a tentative D call TRBD1 (6 bases). The germline V gene has CDR1 SGHTA and CDR2 FQGTGA. The CDR3 is made up of 13 amino acids. V was cut by 5 bases and J by 4 bases, with 9 bases left in between. The CDR3 here is CASSIDRNQPQHF. The DNA for the CDR3 is TGTGCCAGCAGCATAGACAGGAATCAGCCCCAGCATTTT.

This chain connects TRBV7-9 to TRBJ2-2; TRBD2 aligns across 15 bases. The germline gives CDR1 SEHNR, CDR2 FQNEAQ (reference sequence). The CDR3 consists of 18 residues. J gave up 2 bases and V 5 bases, and 6 bases lay outside the gene matches. CDR3 nucleotide sequence: TGTGCCAGCAGCCTCTGGACTAGCGGGGGGGTAAACACCGGGGAGCTGTTTTTT. It yields the protein CASSLWTSGGVNTGELFF. Full variable domain (remainder filled in from reference TRBV7-9 and TRBJ2-2): DTGVSQNPRHKITKRGQNVTFRCDPISEHNRLYWYRQTLGQGPEFLTYFQNEAQLEKSRLLSDRFSAERPKGSFSTLEIQRTEQGDSAMYLCASSLWTSGGVNTGELFFGEGSRLTVL.